These T cell receptor beta chains were read from a single sample in a study of post-analysis software for immune sequencing data. TCRdb re-analysed the PCR reads in MiXCR, keeping a single row per CDR3 protein. The data hold 550,000 to 700,000 distinct CDR3 sequences, with roughly 47% observed a single time. Sample: blood. All receptors derive from a girl aged 10-17 years with multiple sclerosis. Both conserved end residues are part of each CDR3. Fields, in order: clone size, D gene, J gene, V gene, CDR3 protein, CDR3 DNA. A D gene is named only where the DNA matches it firmly. Expanded clones get a size class; other rows say once, few or many, or leave the size out.

abundance: few
d_gene: TRBD2
j_gene: TRBJ2-7
v_gene: TRBV20-1
CDR3aa: CSARDTLAERYEQYF
CDR3nt: TGCAGTGCTAGAGATACACTAGCGGAGCGCTACGAGCAGTACTTC

abundance: few
d_gene: TRBD2
j_gene: TRBJ2-3
v_gene: TRBV11-1
CDR3aa: CASSLALAGAESDTQYF
CDR3nt: TGTGCCAGCAGCTTAGCCCTAGCGGGAGCTGAGAGTGATACGCAGTATTTT

abundance: .
d_gene: .
j_gene: TRBJ2-7
v_gene: TRBV4-1
CDR3aa: CASSQDASFGTAVYEQYF
CDR3nt: TGCGCCAGCAGCCAAGATGCTAGCTTTGGGACTGCGGTCTACGAGCAGTACTTC

abundance: .
d_gene: .
j_gene: TRBJ2-1
v_gene: TRBV27
CDR3aa: CASRRSIGGYNEQFF
CDR3nt: TGTGCCAGCAGAAGATCGATCGGTGGCTACAATGAGCAGTTCTTC

abundance: few
d_gene: .
j_gene: TRBJ2-3
v_gene: TRBV20-1
CDR3aa: CSALQGISTDTQYF
CDR3nt: TGCAGTGCTCTCCAGGGGATTAGCACAGATACGCAGTATTTT

abundance: .
d_gene: .
j_gene: TRBJ2-7
v_gene: TRBV29-1
CDR3aa: CSVESPSESYEQYF
CDR3nt: TGCAGCGTTGAATCGCCTAGCGAGTCCTACGAGCAGTACTTC

abundance: .
d_gene: .
j_gene: TRBJ2-1
v_gene: TRBV29-1
CDR3aa: CSVEGDNEQFF
CDR3nt: TGCAGCGTTGAGGGGGACAATGAGCAGTTCTTC

abundance: .
d_gene: .
j_gene: TRBJ1-1
v_gene: TRBV20-1
CDR3aa: CSASRGDMNTEAFF
CDR3nt: TGCAGTGCTAGTAGAGGGGATATGAACACTGAAGCTTTCTTT

abundance: few
d_gene: .
j_gene: TRBJ2-5
v_gene: TRBV2
CDR3aa: CASRGLETQYF
CDR3nt: TGTGCCAGCAGGGGCCTTGAGACCCAGTACTTC

abundance: .
d_gene: .
j_gene: TRBJ1-1
v_gene: TRBV20-1
CDR3aa: CSARIRHMNTEAFF
CDR3nt: TGCAGTGCTAGGATCCGTCACATGAACACTGAAGCTTTCTTT

abundance: few
d_gene: .
j_gene: TRBJ2-1
v_gene: TRBV5-1
CDR3aa: CASSPRRAYNEQFF
CDR3nt: TGCGCCAGCAGCCCCCGGAGGGCTTACAATGAGCAGTTCTTC

abundance: few
d_gene: .
j_gene: TRBJ2-7
v_gene: TRBV4-2
CDR3aa: CASSQDPQAYEQYF
CDR3nt: TGTGCCAGCAGCCAAGATCCACAGGCTTACGAGCAGTACTTC

abundance: .
d_gene: TRBD1
j_gene: TRBJ2-3
v_gene: TRBV4-1
CDR3aa: CASSQVLTGATDTQYF
CDR3nt: TGCGCCAGCAGCCAAGTGTTGACAGGGGCCACAGATACGCAGTATTTT

abundance: .
d_gene: .
j_gene: TRBJ1-1
v_gene: TRBV29-1
CDR3aa: CSVEVGRYTEAFF
CDR3nt: TGCAGCGTTGAAGTGGGACGGTACACTGAAGCTTTCTTT

abundance: .
d_gene: TRBD2
j_gene: TRBJ2-1
v_gene: TRBV20-1
CDR3aa: CSASPASGAYNEQFF
CDR3nt: TGCAGTGCTTCCCCGGCTAGCGGGGCGTACAATGAGCAGTTCTTC

abundance: .
d_gene: TRBD2
j_gene: TRBJ2-1
v_gene: TRBV7-2
CDR3aa: CASSSGLDNEQFF
CDR3nt: TGTGCCAGCAGCTCGGGACTAGATAATGAGCAGTTCTTC

abundance: .
d_gene: TRBD1
j_gene: TRBJ2-7
v_gene: TRBV12-5
CDR3aa: CASGLVGQGTSYEQYF
CDR3nt: TGTGCTAGTGGTTTGGTAGGACAGGGGACATCCTACGAGCAGTACTTC

abundance: once
d_gene: TRBD2
j_gene: TRBJ2-1
v_gene: TRBV13
CDR3aa: CASSLLAGRVNEQFF
CDR3nt: TGTGCCAGCAGCTTACTAGCGGGTAGAGTCAATGAGCAGTTCTTC

abundance: .
d_gene: TRBD2
j_gene: TRBJ2-4
v_gene: TRBV12-3/TRBV12-4
CDR3aa: CASTDSGLAGGKNIQYF
CDR3nt: TGTGCCAGCACTGACTCCGGACTAGCGGGAGGGAAAAACATTCAGTACTTC

abundance: .
d_gene: .
j_gene: TRBJ1-1
v_gene: TRBV12-3/TRBV12-4
CDR3aa: CASSRWGDLDTEAFF
CDR3nt: TGTGCCAGCAGTCGGTGGGGGGATTTGGACACTGAAGCTTTCTTT

abundance: few
d_gene: .
j_gene: TRBJ2-7
v_gene: TRBV7-9
CDR3aa: CASRADEQYF
CDR3nt: TGTGCCAGCAGGGCCGACGAGCAGTACTTC

abundance: .
d_gene: .
j_gene: TRBJ2-3
v_gene: TRBV24-1
CDR3aa: CAVGQSTDTQYF
CDR3nt: TGTGCCGTCGGACAGAGCACAGATACGCAGTATTTT

abundance: .
d_gene: .
j_gene: TRBJ2-7
v_gene: TRBV27
CDR3aa: CASSRADFHNEQYF
CDR3nt: TGTGCCAGCAGTCGCGCCGACTTTCACAATGAGCAGTACTTC

abundance: .
d_gene: .
j_gene: TRBJ2-6
v_gene: TRBV4-1
CDR3aa: CAARTSGANVLTF
CDR3nt: TGCGCCGCACGGACCTCTGGGGCCAACGTCCTGACTTTC

abundance: .
d_gene: .
j_gene: TRBJ2-5
v_gene: TRBV7-9
CDR3aa: CASSRTEETQYF
CDR3nt: TGTGCCAGCAGCCGGACAGAAGAGACCCAGTACTTC

abundance: few
d_gene: TRBD1
j_gene: TRBJ1-1
v_gene: TRBV20-1
CDR3aa: CSATQGAFDTEAFF
CDR3nt: TGCAGTGCTACCCAGGGGGCATTTGACACTGAAGCTTTCTTT

abundance: .
d_gene: .
j_gene: TRBJ2-1
v_gene: TRBV6-4
CDR3aa: CASRVESGARQFF
CDR3nt: TGTGCCAGCAGGGTAGAGAGCGGAGCCCGGCAGTTCTTC

abundance: .
d_gene: .
j_gene: TRBJ1-1
v_gene: TRBV12-3/TRBV12-4
CDR3aa: CASSLGVEGLMAEAFF
CDR3nt: TGTGCCAGCAGTTTAGGTGTTGAGGGGTTAATGGCTGAAGCTTTCTTT

abundance: .
d_gene: TRBD1
j_gene: TRBJ2-7
v_gene: TRBV7-7
CDR3aa: CASSPGQVGEQYF
CDR3nt: TGTGCTAGCAGCCCCGGACAGGTTGGGGAGCAGTACTTC

abundance: .
d_gene: TRBD1
j_gene: TRBJ2-7
v_gene: TRBV6-5
CDR3aa: CASSAGQGGSYEQYF
CDR3nt: TGTGCCAGCAGTGCCGGACAGGGGGGAAGCTACGAGCAGTACTTC

abundance: .
d_gene: .
j_gene: TRBJ1-1
v_gene: TRBV5-1
CDR3aa: CASSWGEEAFF
CDR3nt: TGCGCCAGCAGTTGGGGGGAAGAAGCTTTCTTT

abundance: few
d_gene: .
j_gene: TRBJ2-6
v_gene: TRBV7-3
CDR3aa: CASSLTPGRRSGANVLTF
CDR3nt: TGTGCCAGCAGCTTAACCCCAGGGCGCCGCTCTGGGGCCAACGTCCTGACTTTC

abundance: few
d_gene: .
j_gene: TRBJ2-5
v_gene: TRBV10-3
CDR3aa: CAIRDILGGQETQYF
CDR3nt: TGTGCCATCAGGGACATACTAGGGGGCCAAGAGACCCAGTACTTC

abundance: once
d_gene: .
j_gene: TRBJ1-4
v_gene: TRBV12-3/TRBV12-4
CDR3aa: CASSTTAAKLFF
CDR3nt: TGTGCCAGCAGCACGACCGCGGCAAAACTGTTTTTT

abundance: .
d_gene: TRBD1
j_gene: TRBJ1-5
v_gene: TRBV12-3/TRBV12-4
CDR3aa: CASKRDRYQPQHF
CDR3nt: TGTGCCAGCAAACGGGACAGATATCAGCCCCAGCATTTT

abundance: .
d_gene: .
j_gene: TRBJ2-6
v_gene: TRBV24-1
CDR3aa: CATSDRQGQYSGANVLTF
CDR3nt: TGTGCCACCAGTGATCGCCAGGGTCAGTACTCTGGGGCCAACGTCCTGACTTTC

abundance: .
d_gene: .
j_gene: TRBJ2-2
v_gene: TRBV29-1
CDR3aa: CSVRDPWLSNTGELFF
CDR3nt: TGCAGCGTAAGGGATCCTTGGTTATCGAACACCGGGGAGCTGTTTTTT

abundance: .
d_gene: .
j_gene: TRBJ2-3
v_gene: TRBV7-9
CDR3aa: CASSLGLGAGDTQYF
CDR3nt: TGTGCCAGCAGCTTAGGTTTAGGGGCCGGAGATACGCAGTATTTT

abundance: few
d_gene: TRBD1
j_gene: TRBJ2-4
v_gene: TRBV18
CDR3aa: CASSKTGAKNIQYF
CDR3nt: TGTGCCAGCTCCAAGACAGGGGCCAAAAACATTCAGTACTTC

abundance: .
d_gene: .
j_gene: TRBJ2-1
v_gene: TRBV12-3/TRBV12-4
CDR3aa: CASSLWVIGNNGQFF
CDR3nt: TGTGCCAGCAGTTTATGGGTTATCGGCAACAATGGGCAGTTCTTC

abundance: many
d_gene: .
j_gene: TRBJ1-6
v_gene: TRBV10-3
CDR3aa: CAISSGQGNSPLHF
CDR3nt: TGTGCCATCAGTAGTGGGCAGGGAAACTCACCCCTCCACTTT

abundance: few
d_gene: .
j_gene: TRBJ2-7
v_gene: TRBV29-1
CDR3aa: CSVEGTTYEQYF
CDR3nt: TGCAGCGTTGAGGGGACAACTTACGAGCAGTACTTC

abundance: few
d_gene: .
j_gene: TRBJ1-2
v_gene: TRBV5-5
CDR3aa: CASSLSRTYGYTF
CDR3nt: TGTGCCAGCAGCTTGTCAAGAACCTATGGCTACACCTTC

abundance: once
d_gene: TRBD1
j_gene: TRBJ1-2
v_gene: TRBV6-6
CDR3aa: CASSSLRTGGNYGYTF
CDR3nt: TGTGCCAGCAGTTCCCTCCGGACAGGTGGTAACTATGGCTACACCTTC

abundance: .
d_gene: .
j_gene: TRBJ1-1
v_gene: TRBV5-1
CDR3aa: CASSLETFGDTEAFF
CDR3nt: TGCGCCAGCAGCTTGGAAACTTTTGGAGACACTGAAGCTTTCTTT

abundance: .
d_gene: .
j_gene: TRBJ2-7
v_gene: TRBV12-3/TRBV12-4
CDR3aa: CASAGLPLTYEQYF
CDR3nt: TGTGCCAGCGCCGGACTCCCGTTAACCTACGAGCAGTACTTC

abundance: few
d_gene: .
j_gene: TRBJ1-5
v_gene: TRBV20-1
CDR3aa: CSASRQFMGNQPQHF
CDR3nt: TGCAGTGCTAGTAGACAGTTCATGGGCAATCAGCCCCAGCATTTT

abundance: few
d_gene: .
j_gene: TRBJ1-5
v_gene: TRBV12-3/TRBV12-4
CDR3aa: CASSSETQNQPQHF
CDR3nt: TGTGCCAGCAGTTCAGAGACCCAAAATCAGCCCCAGCATTTT

abundance: .
d_gene: .
j_gene: TRBJ2-7
v_gene: TRBV11-2
CDR3aa: CASSLGDPIEQYF
CDR3nt: TGTGCCAGCAGCTTAGGGGATCCCATCGAGCAGTACTTC

abundance: once
d_gene: TRBD2
j_gene: TRBJ2-1
v_gene: TRBV20-1
CDR3aa: CSSGSGRAHNEQFF
CDR3nt: TGCAGTTCTGGGAGCGGGAGGGCCCACAATGAGCAGTTCTTC

abundance: .
d_gene: TRBD2
j_gene: TRBJ2-3
v_gene: TRBV20-1
CDR3aa: CSARPALLSGETDTQYF
CDR3nt: TGCAGTGCTAGACCCGCTCTGCTTAGCGGGGAAACAGATACGCAGTATTTT